The rows below give T cell receptor beta chains drawn from one sample of a study of blood T cell repertoires in COVID-19. Sequencing was performed with immunoSEQ multiplex PCR; in TCRdb, only in-frame clones are kept and a portion is missing. The profile shows roughly 150,000 clones, roughly 78% of them singletons. Sequencing used PBMCs or T cells enriched from blood (not recorded which). The source is a woman between 45 and 60 years old who had recovered from COVID-19. CDR3s include the opening cysteine and the closing phenylalanine or tryptophan. D genes are given only for firm matches. Expanded clones are given a class, and other clones once, few, many or no size at all.

j_call v_call clone_size d_call cdr3_nt cdr3_aa
TRBJ1-1 TRBV2 . . TGTGCCAGCCTGAGAGGGATGAACACTGAAGCTTTCTTT CASLRGMNTEAFF
TRBJ2-2 TRBV6-5 once . TGTGCCAGCAGACGACAAGCTGGCGAGCTGTTTTTT CASRRQAGELFF
TRBJ2-5 TRBV4-1 . TRBD1 TGCGCCAGCAGCCGGACTTCCGGGACAGGAGAGACCCAGTACTTC CASSRTSGTGETQYF
TRBJ1-2 TRBV9 . TRBD1 TGTGCCAGCAGCGTTCGGGACAGGACACCCACTGTCTATGGCTACACCTTC CASSVRDRTPTVYGYTF
TRBJ1-6 TRBV5-1 . . TGCGCCAGCAGCACCGACGGGGGGCCGGAGTCACCCCTCCACTTT CASSTDGGPESPLHF
TRBJ2-5 TRBV2 . . TGTGCCAGCAGTTACTCTCCGGGGATGAAGACCCAGTACTTC CASSYSPGMKTQYF
TRBJ1-1 TRBV30 once . TGTGCCTGGTCGCCCTATACTGAAGCTTTCTTT CAWSPYTEAFF
TRBJ2-6 TRBV7-2 . . TGTGCCAGCAGCTCTATCTCTGGGGCCAACGTCCTGACTTTC CASSSISGANVLTF
TRBJ1-5 TRBV24-1 . . TGTGCCACCAGTGATTCCCCAGGGAGCAATCAGCCCCAGCATTTT CATSDSPGSNQPQHF
TRBJ2-3 TRBV10-3 . TRBD1 TGTGCCATCAGTTCCCCGGGACAGGGGGTCACAGATACGCAGTATTTT CAISSPGQGVTDTQYF
TRBJ1-5 TRBV19 . TRBD1 TGTGCCACCACCGGACAGGAAAATTGGTCCCAGCATTTT CATTGQENWSQHF
TRBJ1-4 TRBV28 few . TGTGCCAGCAGCTCCACGGTGGCTAATGAAAAACTGTTTTTT CASSSTVANEKLFF
TRBJ2-3 TRBV7-6 . . TGTGCCAGCAGCTTACATCGAGATCCGGCAGATACGCAGTATTTT CASSLHRDPADTQYF
TRBJ2-5 TRBV20-1 . TRBD2 TGCAGTGCTAGTAGGACTAGTACCCAAGAGACCCAGTACTTC CSASRTSTQETQYF
TRBJ1-2 TRBV6-1 . . TGTGCCAGCAGTGAAACGTACGGGCGGGCAGGGAGGCACTATGGCTACACCTTC CASSETYGRAGRHYGYTF
TRBJ2-5 TRBV12-3/TRBV12-4 once . TGTGCCAGCACCGAGACAGTCCAAGAGACCCAGTACTTC CASTETVQETQYF
TRBJ2-3 TRBV13 . TRBD2 TGTGCCAGCAGCTTAGGCCGGGGAGGGGATACGCAGTATTTT CASSLGRGGDTQYF
TRBJ2-3 TRBV12-3/TRBV12-4 . . TGTGCCAGCAGTTTAGCCAGGGCAGATACGCAGTATTTT CASSLARADTQYF
TRBJ2-2 TRBV5-1 once . TGCGCCAGCAGCTCCGCCGGGACACTGAACACCGGGGAGCTGTTTTTT CASSSAGTLNTGELFF